These 30 T cell receptor beta chains share one sample of origin, sequenced in a study of T cells after yellow fever vaccination (dated by TCRdb to about 2019). Explained via the paper, the treatment or condition label denotes: live attenuated yellow fever vaccine strain. The library was prepared using 5' RACE. TCRdb names Illumina HiSeq 2500 as the instrument used. TCRdb handled the public reads itself, with Q25 trimming in fastp and clone calling in MiXCR, and kept productive beta chains. Each record represents a unique CDR3 protein, reported with the most common genes and DNA among its rows. This sample gives hundreds of thousands of distinct CDR3 sequences in total; 8.5% to 9% of them show up just once. The top ten constitute more than 15% of the sample. The sample was PBMCs, taken on the day of the first yellow fever vaccination. The receptors originated from a man aged 18 to 29 who received the YFV17D yellow fever vaccine.

Of note for this clonotype: Since no conserved phenylalanine or tryptophan closes the CDR3, a read error is the likely cause. The rearrangement links TRBV2 to TRBJ2-1; no definite D call. The CDR3 spans 13 residues. Germline V gene data show CDR1 as SNHLY and CDR2 as FYNNEI. The germline V and J ends were trimmed by 6 bases and 8 bases, with 14 bases remaining between them. CDR3 residues: CASSHEHGDEQFL. Here the CDR3 DNA reads TGTGCCAGCAGCCACGAACATGGGGATGAGCAGTTCTTA.

This clonotype has more than one count but fewer than ten. The rearrangement uses TRBV20-1 and TRBJ2-6, with unresolved D. Per germline, CDR1 DFQATT and CDR2 SNEGSKA (reference sequence). There are 14 residues in the CDR3. Trimming removed 5 bases from V and 0 bases from J, with 8 bases in between. The CDR3 DNA sequence: TGCAGTGCTCAAACTCTCTCTGGGGCCAACGTCCTGACTTTC. It codes for CSAQTLSGANVLTF.

This clonotype was detected ten times or more. The chain combines TRBV4-3 with TRBJ2-1; TRBD2 aligns across 8 bases. Trimming removed 0 bases from V and 4 bases from J; junction bases left unmatched: 17. Germline values: CDR1 LGHNA, CDR2 YSLEER. The CDR3 is made up of 20 amino acids. CDR3 in DNA: TGCGCCAGCAGCCAAGAATGGGGCGAGGGGGGGCGGGGGGCGTACAATGAGCAGTTCTTC. Amino acids: CASSQEWGEGGRGAYNEQFF.

The table lists this clonotype with a few counts. The rearrangement uses TRBV9 and TRBJ2-7, with unresolved D. The CDR3 contains 15 residues. Germline V gives CDR1 SGDLS, CDR2 YYNGEE. Trimming cost V 1 base and J 0 bases, with 11 bases left between them. CDR3 amino acids: CASSVRASSSYEQYF. The CDR3 bases are TGTGCCAGCAGCGTAAGGGCTAGTAGCTCCTACGAGCAGTACTTC.

This clonotype was observed a few times. This sequence joins TRBV6-5 and TRBJ1-4; the D is unclear. The ends were cut back, 2 bases at V and 5 bases at J, with 6 bases in the middle. This CDR3 region has 13 residues. In germline, CDR1 is MNHEY, CDR2 SVGAGI. CDR3 residues: CASSYGENEKLFF. CDR3 nucleotide sequence: TGTGCCAGCAGTTACGGCGAAAATGAAAAACTGTTTTTT.

This clonotype was recorded a few times. V gene TRBV7-9 combines with J gene TRBJ1-4, with D maybe TRBD1 (5 bases). CDR1 is SEHNR and CDR2 is FQNEAQ in the germline V gene (reference sequence). The CDR3 length is 16 residues. V lost 1 base and J 7 bases, leaving 16 bases between the germline ends. CDR3 amino acids: CASSLVDSSLAEKLFF. CDR3 coding DNA: TGTGCCAGCAGCTTAGTTGACAGTTCCCTGGCTGAAAAACTGTTTTTT. The full variable domain, in which reference TRBV7-9 and TRBJ1-4 provide the parts outside the CDR3, is DTGVSQNPRHKITKRGQNVTFRCDPISEHNRLYWYRQTLGQGPEFLTYFQNEAQLEKSRLLSDRFSAERPKGSFSTLEIQRTEQGDSAMYLCASSLVDSSLAEKLFFGSGTQLSVL.

This clonotype turned up a few times. The chain carries TRBV5-5 and TRBJ2-7; possible D gene TRBD2, 5 bases. The CDR3 covers 14 residues. CDR1 SGHKS and CDR2 YYEKEE come from the germline V gene (reference sequence). V was trimmed by 4 bases and J by 2 bases, leaving 13 bases between them. CDR3 sequence (DNA): TGTGCCAGCAGCCCGTCGGCCGGGGCCTACGAGCAGTACGTC. It translates to CASSPSAGAYEQYV.

The table lists this clonotype with a few counts. The chain employs TRBV7-2 and TRBJ1-2; a possible D gene is TRBD1 (5 bases). In germline, CDR1 is SGHTA, CDR2 FQGNSA. V was shortened by 4 bases and J by 7 bases, with 16 bases between the two germline ends. This CDR3 has 14 amino acids. This chain's CDR3 is CASSWGFAVGGYTF. CDR3 in DNA: TGTGCCAGCAGCTGGGGGTTTGCCGTCGGTGGCTACACCTTC. The full variable domain, completed using reference TRBV7-2 and TRBJ1-2, is GAGVSQSPSNKVTEKGKDVELRCDPISGHTALYWYRQSLGQGLEFLIYFQGNSAPDKSGLPSDRFSAERTGGSVSTLTIQRTQQEDSAVYLCASSWGFAVGGYTFGSGTRLTVV.

The gene calls are TRBV27 and TRBJ2-2; no clear D gene. The CDR3 length is 13 residues. Germline CDR1 and CDR2: MNHEY and SMNVEV (reference sequence). Trimming pared 5 bases from V and 7 bases from J, leaving 11 bases between. The CDR3 loop is CASSPLPGGELFF. The CDR3 DNA reads as TGTGCCAGCAGTCCCCTCCCTGGCGGGGAGCTGTTTTTT.

This chain joins TRBV6-1 and TRBJ1-1; D not resolved. Trimming took 2 bases from V and 5 from J, leaving 9 bases between them. The CDR3 runs to 13 residues. Germline V CDR1 and CDR2: MNHNS, SASEGT. The CDR3 here is CASSETPGTEAFF. CDR3 sequence (DNA): TGTGCCAGCAGTGAAACCCCGGGGACTGAAGCTTTCTTT.

This clonotype was counted between two and nine times. The gene calls are TRBV4-2 and TRBJ2-6; possibly TRBD2 for D (6 bases). The V and J ends lost 1 base and 2 bases respectively, with 12 bases between them. The CDR3 runs 17 residues. The germline CDR1 and CDR2 sequences are LGHNA and YNFKEQ. CDR3: CASSQAGGGAGANVLTF. The CDR3, as DNA: TGTGCCAGCAGCCAAGCCGGGGGTGGGGCTGGGGCCAACGTCCTGACTTTC.

The sample holds one count of this clonotype. The chain joins TRBV28 to TRBJ2-3, with D perhaps matching TRBD1 or TRBD2 (5 bases each). Trimming removed 7 bases from V and 1 base from J, with 15 bases in between. The CDR3 covers 15 residues. CDR1 and CDR2 from the germline V gene are MDHEN and SYDVKM. This CDR3 reads CASKRWGTGTDTQYF. The DNA for the CDR3 is TGTGCCAGCAAACGCTGGGGGACGGGCACAGATACGCAGTATTTT.

The J gene is TRBJ2-7, the V gene TRBV5-5; 10 bases fit TRBD1. This CDR3 comprises 14 residues. V lost 4 bases and J lost 2; bases outside the gene matches: 3. CDR1 is SGHKS, CDR2 YYEKEE, per germline (reference sequence). As DNA, the CDR3 is TGTGCCAGCAGCCGGGACAGGGGTCCCTACGAGCAGTACGTC. Translating it yields CASSRDRGPYEQYV.

This clonotype was counted a few times. The V and J genes are TRBV28 and TRBJ2-3; 11 positions agree with TRBD1. The germline V gene has CDR1 MDHEN and CDR2 SYDVKM. The CDR3 consists of 16 residues. V trimming: 7 bases; J trimming: 3 bases; junction bases outside the gene matches: 9. CDR3 amino acids: CASTLGQGGRTDTQYF. The CDR3 DNA is TGTGCCAGCACCTTGGGACAGGGGGGTCGGACAGATACGCAGTATTTT.

This sequence joins TRBV20-1 and TRBJ2-3, with D perhaps matching TRBD1 (6 bases). Looked up from germline, CDR1 is DFQATT and CDR2 is SNEGSKA (reference sequence). The ends were cut back, 5 bases at V and 0 bases at J, with 12 bases in the middle. The CDR3 length is 14 residues. The chain's CDR3 is CSARKTGSTDTQYF. The DNA for the CDR3 is TGCAGTGCTCGAAAGACAGGTAGCACAGATACGCAGTATTTT.

CDR3 DNA sequence: TGCGCCAGCAGCCCTCGATTTACCCAGTGGGACGCGGGAGCTTTCTTT. Residues: CASSPRFTQWDAGAFF. The gene calls are TRBV4-3 and TRBJ1-1; perhaps TRBD1 as D (5 bases). Germline CDR1 reads LGHNA; CDR2 reads YSLEER. This CDR3 has 16 amino acids. V was cut by 4 bases and J by 10 bases, with 25 bases left in between.

The V gene is TRBV7-2, the J gene TRBJ2-2, with 7 bases aligning to TRBD1. The V and J ends lost 5 bases and 4 bases, in that order; junction bases with no gene match: 7. The CDR3 contains 15 residues. Germline V gene sequence: CDR1 SGHTA, CDR2 FQGNSA. CDR3 sequence reads: CASSPQTGSTGELFF. DNA of the CDR3: TGTGCCAGCAGCCCCCAGACAGGGAGCACCGGGGAGCTGTTTTTT.

The chain carries TRBV5-1 and TRBJ1-4; 8 bases are a match to TRBD1. V dropped 4 bases and J dropped 6; count of bases not matched to a gene: 8. The CDR3 consists of 15 residues. Germline V gene sequence: CDR1 SGHRS, CDR2 YFSETQ. This CDR3 reads CASSRDRGLYEKLFF. DNA of the CDR3: TGCGCCAGCAGCAGAGACAGGGGTCTTTATGAAAAACTGTTTTTT.

This clonotype came up a few times. The chain couples TRBV4-2 to TRBJ2-3, with 9 bases fitting TRBD2. Losses at the gene ends were 1 base for V and 4 bases for J; bases not matched to a gene: 21. The CDR3 loop spans 21 amino acids. Germline CDR1 and CDR2: LGHNA and YNFKEQ. The DNA for the CDR3 is TGTGCCAGCAGCCAAGTGTTCTTCATACCTGCGGCGGGGGGGCGTGCAGATACGCAGTATTTT. This translates into CASSQVFFIPAAGGRADTQYF.

V gene TRBV29-1 combines with J gene TRBJ2-7, with D perhaps matching TRBD2 (5 bases). CDR3 length: 14 amino acids. Trimming took off 7 bases at V and 2 bases at J, with 18 bases between the two ends. CDR1 is SQVTM, CDR2 ANQGSEA, per germline. The CDR3 loop is CSALGPGGTYEQYF. CDR3 DNA: TGCAGCGCCCTCGGGCCAGGAGGAACCTACGAGCAGTACTTC.

V usage is TRBV5-6 and J usage is TRBJ1-2; D is unclear. Germline loops: CDR1 SGHDT, CDR2 YYEEEE. V was pared by 1 base and J by 0 bases, with 19 bases between. The CDR3 spans 18 residues. The CDR3 reads CASSLYPFHRNSNYGYTF. The DNA of the CDR3 is TGTGCCAGCAGCTTGTATCCTTTTCACAGAAATTCTAACTATGGCTACACCTTC. Complete variable domain (other parts from reference TRBV5-6 and TRBJ1-2): DAGVTQSPTHLIKTRGQQVTLRCSPKSGHDTVSWYQQALGQGPQFIFQYYEEEERQRGNFPDRFSGHQFPNYSSELNVNALLLGDSALYLCASSLYPFHRNSNYGYTFGSGTRLTVV.

At least ten counts were recorded for this clonotype. This rearrangement joins TRBV12-3 or TRBV12-4 to TRBJ1-1; D unresolved. Trimming took off 3 bases at V and 7 bases at J, with 3 bases between the two ends. The CDR3 contains 10 residues. This CDR3 reads CASSLVEAFF. CDR3 sequence (DNA): TGTGCCAGCAGTTTGGTTGAAGCTTTCTTT.

This clonotype was counted a few times. V usage is TRBV7-2 and J usage is TRBJ2-5; possibly TRBD1 or TRBD2 for D (5 bases each). The germline V and J ends were trimmed by 5 bases and 5 bases, with 15 bases remaining between them. From germline, CDR1 is SGHTA and CDR2 FQGNSA. The CDR3 has 14 amino acids. The DNA of the CDR3 is TGTGCCAGCAGCATACAGGAGGCCGGGGAGACCCAGTACTTC. Protein: CASSIQEAGETQYF. The complete variable domain, with remaining parts taken from reference TRBV7-2 and TRBJ2-5, reads GAGVSQSPSNKVTEKGKDVELRCDPISGHTALYWYRQSLGQGLEFLIYFQGNSAPDKSGLPSDRFSAERTGGSVSTLTIQRTQQEDSAVYLCASSIQEAGETQYFGPGTRLLVL.

This clonotype was seen repeatedly, ten times or more. This rearrangement joins TRBV7-3 to TRBJ2-3; 13 positions match TRBD2. V dropped 5 bases and J dropped 6; count of bases not matched to a gene: 5. The germline V gene encodes CDR1 SGHTA and CDR2 FQGTGA. This CDR3 contains 15 residues. CDR3 sequence (DNA): TGTGCCAGCAGCCAAGGGGGACTAGCGGGGGATACGCAGTATTTT. This codes for CASSQGGLAGDTQYF.

This clonotype turned up a few times. CDR3 residues: CASRGRAGYNEQFF. The CDR3, as DNA: TGTGCCAGCAGGGGAAGAGCGGGCTACAATGAGCAGTTCTTC. J is TRBJ2-1 and V is TRBV6-1, with D tentatively TRBD2 (6 bases). Trimming cost V 6 bases and J 3 bases, with 12 bases left between them. This CDR3 region has 14 residues. Germline V CDR1 and CDR2: MNHNS, SASEGT.

This clonotype was counted at least ten times. The genes are TRBV5-1 and TRBJ2-2; D unresolved. CDR1 and CDR2 (germline): SGHRS, YFSETQ. V was shortened by 4 bases and J by 2 bases, with 6 bases between the two germline ends. This CDR3 contains 13 residues. The CDR3 region is CASSRDNTGELFF. The CDR3 nucleotides are TGCGCCAGCAGCAGGGATAACACCGGGGAGCTGTTTTTT.

The rearrangement joins TRBV9 to TRBJ2-5, with 11 positions matching TRBD2. The CDR3 has 16 residues. The germline CDR1 and CDR2 sequences are SGDLS and YYNGEE. Trimming at V came to 7 bases and at J to 5 bases, leaving 13 bases not matched to a gene. The CDR3 loop is CASGTSGFSGRETQYF. In DNA form, the CDR3 reads TGTGCCAGCGGGACTAGCGGCTTCTCGGGTCGGGAGACCCAGTACTTC.

This clonotype was counted a few times. The rearrangement joins TRBV5-6 to TRBJ2-1; D is ambiguous. This CDR3 contains 16 residues. Between the trimmed V and J ends, which lost 0 bases and 0 bases, there was a span of 10 bases. CDR1 and CDR2 from the germline V gene are SGHDT and YYEEEE. CDR3 DNA sequence: TGTGCCAGCAGCTTGGGGGTCGCGAGCTCCTACAATGAGCAGTTCTTC. Its translation: CASSLGVASSYNEQFF.

This clonotype was seen more than once but under ten times. The chain combines TRBV7-2 with TRBJ2-1, with D possibly TRBD2 on 5 matching bases. CDR1 is SGHTA and CDR2 is FQGNSA in the germline V gene. This CDR3 comprises 12 residues. Between the trimmed V and J ends, which lost 5 bases and 9 bases, there was a span of 11 bases. The CDR3 DNA reads TGTGCCAGCAGCGGCCTGGCGGGTGAGCAGTTCTTC. It is translated as CASSGLAGEQFF.

This clonotype has more than one count but fewer than ten. This chain uses TRBV20-1 with TRBJ1-1; TRBD1 matches 9 bases. CDR1 DFQATT and CDR2 SNEGSKA come from the germline V gene (reference sequence). The CDR3 is made up of 16 amino acids. The junction had 16 bases not matched to a gene; V was cut back by 5 bases and J by 6 bases. CDR3 loop: CSADKTGGLLGAEAFF. CDR3 coding DNA: TGCAGTGCTGACAAGACAGGGGGGCTCCTTGGCGCTGAAGCTTTCTTT.